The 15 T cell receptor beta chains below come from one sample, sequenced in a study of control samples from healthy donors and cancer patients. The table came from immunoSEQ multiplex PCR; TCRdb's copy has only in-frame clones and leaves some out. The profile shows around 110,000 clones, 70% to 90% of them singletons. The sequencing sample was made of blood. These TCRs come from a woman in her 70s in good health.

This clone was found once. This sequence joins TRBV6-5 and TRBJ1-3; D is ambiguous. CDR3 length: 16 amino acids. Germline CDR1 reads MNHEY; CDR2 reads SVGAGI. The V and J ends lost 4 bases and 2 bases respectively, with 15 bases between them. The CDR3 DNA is TGTGCCAGCAGTTTAACCGGGATCGAGCCTGGAAACACCATATATTTT. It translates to CASSLTGIEPGNTIYF.

The CDR3 is CASSSGTSIAGELFF. CDR3 bases: TGTGCCAGCAGTTCCGGGACTAGCATAGCCGGGGAGCTGTTTTTT. This chain uses TRBV13 with TRBJ2-2; 9 bases line up with TRBD2. After removal of 6 bases from V and 6 bases from J, the junction contained 8 bases not matched to a gene. CDR1 is PRHDT, CDR2 FYEKMQ, per germline (reference sequence). This CDR3 contains 15 residues.

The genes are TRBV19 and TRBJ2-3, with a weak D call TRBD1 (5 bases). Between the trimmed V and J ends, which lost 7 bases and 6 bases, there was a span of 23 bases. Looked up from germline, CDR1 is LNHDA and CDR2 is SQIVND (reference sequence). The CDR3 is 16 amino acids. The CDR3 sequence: CASTTYQGNHRDTQYF. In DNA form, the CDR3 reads TGTGCCAGTACCACCTACCAGGGCAACCATAGGGATACGCAGTATTTT.

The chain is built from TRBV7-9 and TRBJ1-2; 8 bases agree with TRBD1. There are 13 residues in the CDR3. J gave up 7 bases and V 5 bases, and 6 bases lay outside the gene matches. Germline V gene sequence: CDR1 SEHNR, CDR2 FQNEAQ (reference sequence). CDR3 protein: CASSPGQGGGYTF. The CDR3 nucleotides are TGTGCCAGCAGCCCCGGACAGGGTGGTGGCTACACCTTC.

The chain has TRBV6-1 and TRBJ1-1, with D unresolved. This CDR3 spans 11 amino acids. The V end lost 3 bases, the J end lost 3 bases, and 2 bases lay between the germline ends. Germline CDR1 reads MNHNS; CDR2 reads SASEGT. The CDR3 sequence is CASSEYTEAFF. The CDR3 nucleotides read TGTGCCAGCAGTGAGTACACTGAAGCTTTCTTT.

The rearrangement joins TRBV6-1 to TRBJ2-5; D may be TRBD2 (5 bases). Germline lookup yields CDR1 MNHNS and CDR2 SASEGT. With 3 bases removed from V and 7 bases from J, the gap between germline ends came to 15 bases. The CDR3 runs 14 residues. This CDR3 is CASSDGVGSGTQYF. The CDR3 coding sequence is TGTGCCAGCAGTGATGGGGTGGGGAGTGGGACCCAGTACTTC.

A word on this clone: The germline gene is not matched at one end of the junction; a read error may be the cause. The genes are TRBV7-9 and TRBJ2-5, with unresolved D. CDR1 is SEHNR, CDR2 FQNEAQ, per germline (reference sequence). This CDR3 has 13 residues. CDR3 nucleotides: TGTGCCGGCAGTTTGGCAGAGCTAGGGACCCAGTACTTC. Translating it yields CAGSLAELGTQYF.

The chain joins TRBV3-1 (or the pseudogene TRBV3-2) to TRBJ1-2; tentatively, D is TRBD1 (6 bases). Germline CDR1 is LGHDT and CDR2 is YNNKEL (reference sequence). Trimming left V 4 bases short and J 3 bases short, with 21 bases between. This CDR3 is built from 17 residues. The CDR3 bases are TGTGCCAGCAGCCGAGTTCCTCGTACAGGGAGGGACTATGGCTACACCTTC. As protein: CASSRVPRTGRDYGYTF.

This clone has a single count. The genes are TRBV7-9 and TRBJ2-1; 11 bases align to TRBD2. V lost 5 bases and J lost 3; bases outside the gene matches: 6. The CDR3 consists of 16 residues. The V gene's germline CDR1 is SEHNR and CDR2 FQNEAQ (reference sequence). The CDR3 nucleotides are TGTGCCAGCAGCCCAACTAGCGGGGGTGACTACAATGAGCAGTTCTTC. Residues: CASSPTSGGDYNEQFF. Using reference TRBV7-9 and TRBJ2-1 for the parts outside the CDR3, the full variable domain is DTGVSQNPRHKITKRGQNVTFRCDPISEHNRLYWYRQTLGQGPEFLTYFQNEAQLEKSRLLSDRFSAERPKGSFSTLEIQRTEQGDSAMYLCASSPTSGGDYNEQFFGPGTRLTVL.

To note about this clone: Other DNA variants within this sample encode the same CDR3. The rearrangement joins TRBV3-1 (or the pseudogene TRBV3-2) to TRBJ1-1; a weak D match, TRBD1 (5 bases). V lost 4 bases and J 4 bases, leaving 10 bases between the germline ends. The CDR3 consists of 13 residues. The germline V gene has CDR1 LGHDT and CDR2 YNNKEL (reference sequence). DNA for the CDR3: TGTGCCAGCAGCCTACCAGGGACCACTGAAGCTTTCTTT. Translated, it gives CASSLPGTTEAFF.

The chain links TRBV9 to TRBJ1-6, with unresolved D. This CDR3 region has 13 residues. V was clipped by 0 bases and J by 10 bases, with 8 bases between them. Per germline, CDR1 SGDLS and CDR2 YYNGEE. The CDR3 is CASSVGGESPLHF. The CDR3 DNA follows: TGTGCCAGCAGCGTAGGCGGGGAATCACCCCTCCACTTT.

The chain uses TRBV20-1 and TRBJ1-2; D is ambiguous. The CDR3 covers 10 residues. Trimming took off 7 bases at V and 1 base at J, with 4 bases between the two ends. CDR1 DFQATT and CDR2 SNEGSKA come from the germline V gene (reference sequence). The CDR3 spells CSGDNYGYTF. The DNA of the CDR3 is TGCAGTGGTGATAACTATGGCTACACCTTC.

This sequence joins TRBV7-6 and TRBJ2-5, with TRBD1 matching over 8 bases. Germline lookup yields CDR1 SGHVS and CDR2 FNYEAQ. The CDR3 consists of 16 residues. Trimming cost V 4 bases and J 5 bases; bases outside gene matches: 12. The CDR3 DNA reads TGTGCCAGCAGCTCATACAGCAGGGGGCGGCGGGAGACCCAGTACTTC. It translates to CASSSYSRGRRETQYF.

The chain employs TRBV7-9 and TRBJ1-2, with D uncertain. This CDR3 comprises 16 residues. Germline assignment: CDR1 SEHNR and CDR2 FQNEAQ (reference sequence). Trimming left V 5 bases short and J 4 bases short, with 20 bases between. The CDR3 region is CASSRKNPENLYGYTF. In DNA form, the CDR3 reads TGTGCCAGCAGCCGTAAAAATCCGGAGAACCTCTATGGCTACACCTTC.

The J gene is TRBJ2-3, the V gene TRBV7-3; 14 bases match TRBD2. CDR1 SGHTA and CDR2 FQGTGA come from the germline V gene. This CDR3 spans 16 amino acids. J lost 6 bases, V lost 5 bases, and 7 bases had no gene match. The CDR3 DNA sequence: TGTGCCAGCAGCATCGGGACTAGCGGGGGATGGGATACGCAGTATTTT. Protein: CASSIGTSGGWDTQYF.